These T cell receptor beta chains were read from a single sample in a study of synovial regulatory T cells in juvenile arthritis. Profiled with immunoSEQ multiplex PCR; TCRdb holds only in-frame clones, not every one. The table lists approximately 7,100 clones, with roughly 1.8% in the top ten. The sequenced sample consisted of Treg cells from blood. The receptors derive from a donor under 30 with juvenile idiopathic arthritis. Both conserved end residues are part of each CDR3. A clone size is listed for some rows: how often the clone was seen (once, few, many), or a class if it is expanded.

- | TRBJ2-7 | TRBV5-4 | CASSLRSEQYF
- | TRBJ2-3 | TRBV27 | CASSLSGDTQYF
medium-sized | TRBJ2-1 | TRBV7-9 | CASSLYSGANYNEQFF
- | TRBJ1-2 | TRBV7-2 | CASSAGLNYGYTF
- | TRBJ2-6 | TRBV4-2 | CASSPYGQGRLEGANVLTF
medium-sized | TRBJ2-4 | TRBV2 | CASSRTLRRDKNIQYF
- | TRBJ1-1 | TRBV11-2 | CASTTLGGGRTEAFF
- | TRBJ1-1 | TRBV5-1 | CASSLQLNTEAFF
- | TRBJ2-2 | TRBV11-2 | CASSLDRAGELFF
medium-sized | TRBJ1-3 | TRBV7-9 | CAVTPTSRNTIYF
- | TRBJ2-1 | TRBV13 | CASSSRYNEQFF
- | TRBJ1-5 | TRBV5-1 | CASSWGPAGQPQHF
- | TRBJ1-2 | TRBV7-9 | CASSLGRGGCTF
- | TRBJ2-6 | TRBV7-6 | CASSKSSISQSRANVLTF
- | TRBJ2-6 | TRBV6-5 | CASSGVSGANVLTF
medium-sized | TRBJ1-4 | TRBV5-1 | CASSPLWGTNEKLFF
- | TRBJ2-5 | TRBV15 | CATSRVPQGAGVTQYF
- | TRBJ1-1 | TRBV7-9 | CASSLVPSGEAFF
- | TRBJ2-6 | TRBV5-1 | CASSLQELSGANVLTF
- | TRBJ1-2 | TRBV27 | CASTSLPTGPRGYTF
- | TRBJ2-2 | TRBV7-3 | CASSLRGPTTTGELFF
- | TRBJ1-1 | TRBV5-1 | CASSAGTGGATEAFF
- | TRBJ1-2 | TRBV19 | CASSPWTGEDYGYTF
- | TRBJ2-1 | TRBV7-2 | CASSLVPGGANEQFF
- | TRBJ1-2 | TRBV6-6 | CASSYSRGKSYTF
- | TRBJ1-5 | TRBV5-1 | CASSLVSGGKQPQHF
- | TRBJ2-4 | TRBV5-3 | CARSPPGAPLAKNIQYF
- | TRBJ2-1 | TRBV6-6 | CASTTPGLGREQFF
- | TRBJ1-2 | TRBV7-2 | CASSLSQSNYGYTF
- | TRBJ2-7 | TRBV5-1 | CASSLGDRAYEQYF
medium-sized | TRBJ1-5 | TRBV30 | CAWSGGHNQPQHF
medium-sized | TRBJ2-5 | TRBV7-3 | CASSSGLAGEETQYF
- | TRBJ1-1 | TRBV19 | CASSISWRPSNTEAFF
- | TRBJ1-1 | TRBV29-1 | CSVARTGGYTEAFF